The next 16 T cell receptor beta chains were all read from a single sample in a study of T cell responses to AZD1222 COVID-19 vaccine. Repertoires were generated with immunoSEQ multiplex PCR, while TCRdb's copy carries only in-frame clones and drops some. The sample holds fewer than 200,000 clones, 90% to 95% seen once. The sample in question was peripheral blood, obtained 28 days after the second AZD1222 dose. These receptors all stem from an adult who received the AZD1222 COVID-19 vaccine.

The V and J genes are TRBV5-1 and TRBJ2-1, with 11 bases lining up with TRBD2. V shed 0 bases and J 7 bases; nucleotides not matched to a gene: 3. The CDR3 spans 15 residues. Germline V CDR1 and CDR2: SGHRS, YFSETQ. The CDR3 is CASSLGLAGRNEQFF. The CDR3 DNA is TGCGCCAGCAGCTTGGGACTAGCGGGGAGGAATGAGCAGTTCTTC.

CDR3 sequence (DNA): TGCAGCGCCTCAACTAGAGCCCGCTTCACAGATACGCAGTATTTT. Its protein product is CSASTRARFTDTQYF. The V call is TRBV29-1, the J call TRBJ2-3, with D tentatively TRBD2 (5 bases). The CDR3 covers 15 residues. The V and J ends lost 7 bases and 2 bases respectively, with 19 bases between them. CDR1 SQVTM and CDR2 ANQGSEA come from the germline V gene.

The chain carries TRBV11-2 and TRBJ1-2; D is possibly TRBD1 (5 bases). The CDR3 totals 13 residues. Germline V gene data show CDR1 as SGHAT and CDR2 as FQNNGV. The V and J ends lost 4 bases and 7 bases respectively, with 13 bases between them. The chain's CDR3 is CASSSMGPTGYTF. The CDR3 coding sequence is TGTGCCAGCAGCTCTATGGGGCCCACTGGCTACACCTTC. Based on the CDR3 plus reference TRBV11-2 and TRBJ1-2, the full variable domain is EAGVAQSPRYKIIEKRQSVAFWCNPISGHATLYWYQQILGQGPKLLIQFQNNGVVDDSQLPKDRFSAERLKGVDSTLKIQPAKLEDSAVYLCASSSMGPTGYTFGSGTRLTVV.

This clone was seen once. This sequence joins TRBV10-3 and TRBJ1-2, with D perhaps matching TRBD1 (5 bases). This CDR3 region has 13 residues. The V end lost 6 bases, the J end lost 9 bases, and 17 bases lay between the germline ends. Germline V gives CDR1 ENHRY, CDR2 SYGVKD. The CDR3 sequence is CAIRGTDSYRYTF. The CDR3, as DNA: TGTGCCATCAGGGGGACGGACTCATATCGCTACACCTTC.

The chain carries TRBV19 and TRBJ2-1; no clear D gene. The CDR3 consists of 15 residues. Germline V gene data show CDR1 as LNHDA and CDR2 as SQIVND (reference sequence). Trimming cost V 1 base and J 5 bases, with 12 bases left between them. The CDR3 here is CASSIVGTTNNEQFF. CDR3 DNA sequence: TGTGCCAGTAGTATAGTGGGAACTACTAACAATGAGCAGTTCTTC.

Only one count was recorded for this clone. V usage is TRBV4-1 and J usage is TRBJ1-2; D might be TRBD1 (6 bases). The CDR3 loop spans 14 amino acids. Germline V gene sequence: CDR1 MGHRA, CDR2 YSYEKL. The V end was cut by 4 bases, the J end by 1 base, with 10 bases between. As DNA, the CDR3 is TGCGCCAGCAGCCCAGGACAGAATAACTATGGCTACACCTTC. Amino acids: CASSPGQNNYGYTF.

The rearrangement uses TRBV5-4 and TRBJ1-1, with 12 bases that match TRBD1. V was pared by 4 bases and J by 1 base, with 8 bases of the junction left unmatched. The CDR3 has 17 residues. CDR1 is SGHNT, CDR2 YYREEE, per germline (reference sequence). The CDR3 loop reads CASSARDRGRGNTEAFF. CDR3 coding DNA: TGTGCCAGCAGCGCCCGGGACAGGGGGCGCGGGAACACTGAAGCTTTCTTT.

J is TRBJ2-1 and V is TRBV27, with 7 bases that match TRBD2. The CDR3 is made up of 17 amino acids. V lost 5 bases and J lost 2; bases outside the gene matches: 12. Germline CDR1 MNHEY, CDR2 SMNVEV (reference sequence). The CDR3 DNA sequence: TGTGCCAGCAGTCCCATCATACCCAGCGGGGCCTACAATGAGCAGTTCTTC. It encodes CASSPIIPSGAYNEQFF.

The genes are TRBV18 and TRBJ2-7; 7 positions match TRBD1. This CDR3 is built from 15 residues. Trimming removed 2 bases from V and 7 bases from J; junction bases left unmatched: 11. Germline assignment: CDR1 KGHSH and CDR2 LQKENI. The CDR3 DNA is TGTGCCAGCTCACCAACCGGGACAGTGCTTTGGGAGCAGTACTTC. As protein: CASSPTGTVLWEQYF.

The rearrangement joins TRBV4-1 to TRBJ1-2, with TRBD1 matching over 9 bases. V gave up 3 bases and J gave up 2 bases; unmatched junction bases: 7. CDR3 length equals 16 residues. The V gene's germline CDR1 is MGHRA and CDR2 YSYEKL. CDR3 residues: CASSHLWDRVNYGYTF. The CDR3, as DNA: TGCGCCAGCAGCCACCTCTGGGACAGGGTGAACTATGGCTACACCTTC.

The V call is TRBV7-8, the J call TRBJ2-7, with D possibly being TRBD2 (9 bases). CDR3 size: 16 residues. Between the trimmed V and J ends, which lost 5 bases and 4 bases, there was a span of 21 bases. Germline V gene data show CDR1 as SGHVS and CDR2 as FQNEAQ. As DNA, the CDR3 is TGTGCCAGCAGCGCTCGGCTAGCGGGACAGGTGTACGAGCAGTACTTC. It codes for CASSARLAGQVYEQYF.

This clone was seen a single time. The chain recombines TRBV29-1 with TRBJ2-1; tentatively, D is TRBD2 (6 bases). The CDR3 is made up of 14 amino acids. Germline V gene sequence: CDR1 SQVTM, CDR2 ANQGSEA. V was clipped by 4 bases and J by 2 bases, with 12 bases between them. The CDR3 DNA reads TGCAGCGTTGGTGGAGGGGCCCCCTACAATGAGCAGTTCTTC. Translation gives CSVGGGAPYNEQFF.

This clone was picked up one time. The J gene is TRBJ2-1, the V gene TRBV5-1; 11 bases align to TRBD1. The CDR3 has 15 residues. The V segment lost 3 bases and the J segment 5 bases; nucleotides outside the gene matches: 4. Germline CDR1 SGHRS, CDR2 YFSETQ. CDR3 amino acids: CASSYGQGANNEQFF. The CDR3 DNA reads TGCGCCAGCAGCTACGGACAGGGGGCTAACAATGAGCAGTTCTTC.

The genes are TRBV6-6 and TRBJ1-5, with 7 bases identical to TRBD1. The CDR3 spans 15 residues. Trimming at V came to 6 bases and at J to 1 base, leaving 6 bases not matched to a gene. Germline V lookup: CDR1 MNHNY, CDR2 SVGAGI (reference sequence). The chain's CDR3 is CASRPTGISNQPQHF. Written as DNA, the CDR3 is TGTGCCAGCAGACCGACAGGGATCAGCAATCAGCCCCAGCATTTT.

V gene TRBV6-5 combines with J gene TRBJ1-1; tentative D call: TRBD1 (5 bases). Looked up from germline, CDR1 is MNHEY and CDR2 is SVGAGI. The V end was cut by 2 bases, the J end by 0 bases, with 10 bases between. The length of the CDR3 is 15 residues. CDR3 sequence (DNA): TGTGCCAGCAGTTACCGAGGGGAAATGAACACTGAAGCTTTCTTT. Its protein is CASSYRGEMNTEAFF.

This chain uses TRBV18 with TRBJ2-1; 9 bases agree with TRBD2. Per germline, CDR1 KGHSH and CDR2 LQKENI. CDR3 length: 15 residues. The V segment lost 3 bases and the J segment 4 bases; nucleotides outside the gene matches: 4. The CDR3 region is CASSPGLAEYNEQFF. In DNA, the CDR3 is TGTGCCAGCTCACCGGGACTAGCAGAGTACAATGAGCAGTTCTTC.